Listed below are T cell receptor beta chains from one sample, sequenced in a study of blood T cell repertoires in COVID-19. The method was immunoSEQ multiplex PCR; TCRdb's version includes in-frame clones alone and lacks a portion of them. Here the sample spans 200,000 to 300,000 clones, roughly four fifths being singletons. Sequenced: peripheral blood. The receptors derive from a woman in her fifties or sixties with active or convalescent COVID-19. Each CDR3 is given without its conserved first and last residue. The order of the fields is J gene, V gene, CDR3 length, CDR3 protein.

J: TRBJ2-7
V: TRBV2
length: 12
CDR3: ASNGGGFLEEQY

J: TRBJ2-7
V: TRBV5-1
length: 10
CDR3: ASSFYTYEQY

J: TRBJ2-1
V: TRBV19
length: 12
CDR3: ASSIRGSYNEQF

J: TRBJ2-7
V: TRBV3-1/TRBV3-2
length: 15
CDR3: ASSQPNRSLALCEQY

J: TRBJ2-1
V: TRBV7-3
length: 17
CDR3: ASSLTGTSGGPPYNEQF

J: TRBJ1-1
V: TRBV2
length: 9
CDR3: ASSGQVEAF

J: TRBJ1-1
V: TRBV30
length: 12
CDR3: AWSPGTVNTEAF

J: TRBJ2-7
V: TRBV5-1
length: 12
CDR3: ASSTGGTAYEQY

J: TRBJ1-3
V: TRBV7-9
length: 16
CDR3: ASSLVRIQFGSGNTIY

J: TRBJ1-2
V: TRBV30
length: 10
CDR3: AWIEGAGGYT

J: TRBJ1-2
V: TRBV19
length: 12
CDR3: ASTPVGTGYGYT

J: TRBJ2-2
V: TRBV27
length: 13
CDR3: ASGLPKQDTGELF

J: TRBJ1-2
V: TRBV5-4
length: 12
CDR3: ASSIPQGAKGYT

J: TRBJ1-1
V: TRBV19
length: 12
CDR3: ASSQDRLNTEAF

J: TRBJ1-3
V: TRBV7-3
length: 11
CDR3: ASSRTAGNTIY

J: TRBJ1-1
V: TRBV19
length: 11
CDR3: ASSPTGLPEAF

J: TRBJ2-7
V: TRBV6-5
length: 12
CDR3: ASRPPDNSYEQY

J: TRBJ2-5
V: TRBV2
length: 13
CDR3: ASRPRTGVQETQY

J: TRBJ1-4
V: TRBV19
length: 11
CDR3: ASSRAVGEKLF

J: TRBJ1-5
V: TRBV6-1
length: 14
CDR3: ASSGQGAGLGQPQH

J: TRBJ1-6
V: TRBV6-6
length: 11
CDR3: ASSYGQGSPLH

J: TRBJ1-1
V: TRBV7-8
length: 11
CDR3: ASSHLEDTEAF

J: TRBJ1-2
V: TRBV6-6
length: 13
CDR3: ASRGNRGQDYGYT

J: TRBJ1-4
V: TRBV2
length: 11
CDR3: ASSEGTDEKLF

J: TRBJ2-3
V: TRBV3-1/TRBV3-2
length: 14
CDR3: ASSIAGNPSTDTQY

J: TRBJ2-1
V: TRBV9
length: 13
CDR3: ASSLAGSSYNEQF

J: TRBJ2-5
V: TRBV3-1/TRBV3-2
length: 12
CDR3: ASSIMWGGETQY

J: TRBJ1-6
V: TRBV14
length: 13
CDR3: ASSQDGRPNSPLH

J: TRBJ1-5
V: TRBV28
length: 13
CDR3: ASRKQGLSNQPQH

J: TRBJ2-7
V: TRBV18
length: 12
CDR3: ASSLDRSPGEQY

J: TRBJ2-7
V: TRBV6-5
length: 12
CDR3: ASIRGQISYEQY

J: TRBJ2-1
V: TRBV5-1
length: 11
CDR3: ASSLVVQDEQF

J: TRBJ1-2
V: TRBV6-5
length: 11
CDR3: ASRTGTGNPYT

J: TRBJ1-3
V: TRBV7-2
length: 11
CDR3: ASLRQVGNTIY

J: TRBJ1-1
V: TRBV29-1
length: 9
CDR3: SVGQNTEAF

J: TRBJ2-2
V: TRBV14
length: 11
CDR3: ASSQAGPGELF

J: TRBJ1-1
V: TRBV11-2
length: 9
CDR3: ASSRRVEAF

J: TRBJ2-1
V: TRBV3-1/TRBV3-2
length: 17
CDR3: ASSPLWRPGVISYNEQF

J: TRBJ2-7
V: TRBV6-5
length: 11
CDR3: ASSQGILGEQY

J: TRBJ1-2
V: TRBV11-2
length: 13
CDR3: ASSPRDSRDYGYT

J: TRBJ1-5
V: TRBV27
length: 12
CDR3: ASSPQGKRQPQH

J: TRBJ2-1
V: TRBV20-1
length: 13
CDR3: SASVASGGAYEQF

J: TRBJ2-7
V: TRBV20-1
length: 11
CDR3: SASNAVLGEQY

J: TRBJ1-2
V: TRBV5-4
length: 11
CDR3: ASSLTDRDGYT